Reported below is one TCR beta chain. The antigen it recognizes is unknown. Base qualities are not recorded, but no much larger clone differs from it by a single base. In the prospective study, participants were roughly 18 to 100 years old, resided in fewer than 25 geographic areas of the United States, and were enrolled through a virtual design. To assign participants to cohorts, the prospective study relied on clinical history that participants themselves reported in a screening survey and a study questionnaire. ImmuneRACE Cohort 3 recovered participants were defined by two consecutive negative NP/OP PCR tests, healthcare professional clearance, or symptom resolution. Each participant in the prospective study had whole blood, serum and a nasopharyngeal or oropharyngeal swab collected by mobile phlebotomists. Prospective study participants could optionally give additional blood draws and questionnaires over a roughly two-month period. Before DNA extraction, blood samples from the prospective study were shipped at room temperature or frozen.

This record comes from a study of blood T cell repertoires in COVID-19 (dated by TCRdb to about 2020). Regarding the study in general: Collaborator samples came from the United States, Italy and Spain and covered acute and convalescent phases of COVID-19. Nearly every sample came with metadata listing a de-identified subject ID, COVID-19 status, age in years and sex. The prospective study material was composed of cDNA or gDNA derived from T cells, B-cell-depleted T cells, or PBMCs. Subjects who had been exposed to COVID-19, were actively infected with it, or had recovered from it provided the deeply sampled blood TCRbeta repertoires that made up the dataset. Where HLA class I and class II types were available, the types were taken from metadata supplied by the sample provider, not from assay-based typing. The repertoires were released in a freely available public database meant as a resource for research on the immune response to SARS-CoV-2. Samples came from the ongoing ImmuneRACE study (first 160 participants) plus 1,254 subjects from 6 global collaborators. Overall study results and their limits: How much clinical and demographic metadata was included differed by source and by participant, and the metadata was provided uncurated.

TCRbeta CDR3 regions were amplified from genomic DNA using the immunoSEQ Assay, a bias-controlled multiplex PCR. The original pipeline was this. Nucleated cell counts per sample were estimated from amplification of reference gene primers within the assay. Sequence reads were collapsed and filtered to measure the absolute abundance of every unique TCRbeta CDR3 rearrangement. For each sample, productive Simpson clonality was calculated as the square root of Simpson's diversity index over productive rearrangements. TCRdb limited this immuneACCESS table to in-frame rearrangements with V and J called. A share of clones is missing; checked studies link under half to unresolved V genes, and the rest is unexplained. From that table come the V and J calls and clone size; the DNA was used to work out D and trimming. The sample table lists 250,000 or so clones, roughly 85% of them with a count of one. Of the sample, about 1.9% falls within the top ten clones.

The CDR3 starts with the cysteine, ends with the phenylalanine, and has 13 residues. Of the read, only the CDR3 DNA is kept; its 39 bases are in frame from base 1. V drops 2 bases and J drops 4 bases, leaving 8 bases in between. CDR1 and CDR2 are drawn from the germline V gene: SGHAT, FQNNGV. The receptor was isolated from a woman aged 45-65 years who had recovered from COVID-19. The V and J segments used are TRBV11-2 and TRBJ1-2; the D segment cannot be called with confidence. Sequenced material: PBMCs or T cells enriched from blood (not recorded which). The CDR3 reads as follows: CASSLQTSYGYTF. The DNA is TGTGCCAGCAGCTTACAGACTAGCTATGGCTACACCTTC.